Shown below are 20 T cell receptor beta chains from a single sample sequenced in a study of blood T cells in healthy people across ages. It was with a sample-barcoded 5' primer and a J-beta primer mix that a second PCR of about 6 to 12 cycles was run. Via MiXCR, TCRdb re-called the 5' RACE reads, giving one row per CDR3 protein. Here the sample spans about 830,000 distinct CDR3 sequences, around 62% being singletons. Sequenced input: blood. The source is a man aged 30 to 45 in good health.

This clonotype came up once. It may be a read error: a sequence one base away is much more abundant. V gene TRBV29-1 combines with J gene TRBJ2-4; 8 bases agree with TRBD1. The CDR3 consists of 14 residues. With 3 bases clipped from V and 13 bases from J, the junction kept 14 bases outside the gene matches. The germline gives CDR1 SQVTM, CDR2 ANQGSEA. CDR3 protein: CSVESGGRNYKQYF. The CDR3 nucleotides are TGCAGCGTTGAGTCAGGGGGCAGAAATTACAAGCAGTACTTC. The variable domain in full, with the rest retrieved from reference TRBV29-1 and TRBJ2-4, is SAVISQKPSRDICQRGTSLTIQCQVDSQVTMMFWYRQQPGQSLTLIATANQGSEATYESGFVIDKFPISRPNLTFSTLTVSNMSPEDSSIYLCSVESGGRNYKQYFGAGTRLSVL.

This chain links TRBV28 with TRBJ2-7, with a tentative D call TRBD2 (6 bases). The V gene's germline CDR1 is MDHEN and CDR2 SYDVKM. The CDR3 length is 16 residues. V was clipped by 6 bases and J by 4 bases, with 22 bases between them. CDR3 DNA sequence: TGTGCCAGCAGCTCTCGGGGGTGGGAGAGAGGTTACGAGCAGTACTTC. Translation: CASSSRGWERGYEQYF. Full variable domain (missing parts from reference TRBV28 and TRBJ2-7): DVKVTQSSRYLVKRTGEKVFLECVQDMDHENMFWYRQDPGLGLRLIYFSYDVKMKEKGDIPEGYSVSREKKERFSLILESASTNQTSMYLCASSSRGWERGYEQYFGPGTRLTVT.

The chain uses TRBV6-5 and TRBJ2-7; maybe TRBD1 (6 bases). CDR1 is MNHEY and CDR2 is SVGAGI in the germline V gene. Trimming shortened V by 0 bases and J by 6 bases, and 9 bases separated the two germline ends. The CDR3 loop spans 13 amino acids. The CDR3 loop reads CASSYSWGREQYF. The DNA of the CDR3 is TGTGCCAGCAGTTACTCCTGGGGGCGCGAGCAGTACTTC.

This clonotype was found a few times. The chain employs TRBV21-1 and TRBJ2-3. TRBV21-1 is flagged as a pseudogene. CDR3 length: 12 amino acids. The CDR3 DNA reads TGTGCCAGCAGCAAAGCGGGAGATACGCAGTATTTT. It yields the protein CASSKAGDTQYF.

This clonotype was detected a few times. The chain couples TRBV7-6 to TRBJ2-7; tentative D call: TRBD2 (6 bases). The CDR3 length is 15 residues. The germline CDR1 and CDR2 sequences are SGHVS and FNYEAQ. Trimming shortened V by 1 base and J by 2 bases, and 12 bases separated the two germline ends. This chain's CDR3 is CASSLGGTSTYEQYF. The DNA of the CDR3 is TGTGCCAGCAGCTTAGGGGGGACTTCCACCTACGAGCAGTACTTC.

This clonotype turned up a few times. The chain's CDR3 is CASSVREFQETQYF. DNA of the CDR3: TGTGCCAGCAGCGTAAGGGAATTCCAAGAGACCCAGTACTTC. The chain carries TRBV7-2 and TRBJ2-4, with D unclear. The J call may be wrong; the DNA end is better matched by TRBJ2-5. The CDR3 sequence is 14 residues long. Germline V CDR1 and CDR2: SGHTA, FQGNSA.

The table lists this clonotype with a count of one. The J gene is TRBJ2-3, the V gene TRBV20-1; 7 nucleotides align to TRBD2. The CDR3 loop spans 15 amino acids. CDR1 DFQATT and CDR2 SNEGSKA come from the germline V gene (reference sequence). With 1 base clipped from V and 2 bases from J, the junction kept 6 bases outside the gene matches. The CDR3 region has the DNA TGCAGTGCTAGAGGGGGGGGTCCCTCCACAGATACGCAGTATTTT. Translating it yields CSARGGGPSTDTQYF.

The gene calls are TRBV2 and TRBJ1-4; D is ambiguous. Trimming took 6 bases from V and 0 from J, leaving 8 bases between them. The germline gives CDR1 SNHLY, CDR2 FYNNEI. CDR3 size: 14 residues. CDR3 sequence reads: CASRIQATNEKLFF. In DNA, the CDR3 is TGTGCCAGCAGGATCCAGGCAACTAATGAAAAACTGTTTTTT.

This clonotype came up a few times. The CDR3 spells CASSHRTGLNGYTF. The CDR3 DNA reads TGTGCCAGCAGTCACAGGACAGGGTTAAATGGCTACACCTTC. This chain links TRBV12-3 or TRBV12-4 with TRBJ1-2, with 8 bases that match TRBD1. This CDR3 region has 14 residues. Losses at the gene ends were 5 bases for V and 6 bases for J; bases not matched to a gene: 8.

This clonotype has more than one count but fewer than ten. This chain uses TRBV5-5 with TRBJ2-1; D may be TRBD1 (7 bases). CDR3 length equals 14 residues. V dropped 6 bases and J dropped 10 bases, with 20 bases sitting between them. Germline CDR1 is SGHKS and CDR2 is YYEKEE (reference sequence). CDR3 in amino acids: CASTIEGAGSEQFF. The CDR3 DNA reads as TGTGCCAGCACAATCGAGGGGGCGGGGTCCGAGCAGTTCTTC.

In DNA form, the CDR3 reads TGTGCCTGGCAGCAGGGTTCTGGTGGCAAAAACATTCAGTACTTC. Translated: CAWQQGSGGKNIQYF. V gene TRBV30 combines with J gene TRBJ2-4; tentatively, D is TRBD1 (5 bases). The V gene's germline CDR1 is GTSNPN and CDR2 SVGIG (reference sequence). V was pared by 5 bases and J by 3 bases, with 17 bases between. The CDR3 spans 15 residues.

This chain joins TRBV20-1 and TRBJ2-1, with TRBD2 identical over 8 bases. In germline, CDR1 is DFQATT, CDR2 SNEGSKA (reference sequence). This CDR3 contains 16 residues. With V trimmed by 5 bases and J by 4 bases, 13 bases remained unmatched. In DNA, the CDR3 is TGCAGTGCTTGGCCTGGAGGCGGGGGGAAATACAATGAGCAGTTCTTC. This encodes CSAWPGGGGKYNEQFF.

This clonotype was observed a few times. The rearrangement uses TRBV7-3 and TRBJ1-2, with D perhaps TRBD1 (6 bases). The germline gives CDR1 SGHTA, CDR2 FQGTGA. The CDR3 extends over 14 amino acids. With 5 bases removed from V and 7 bases from J, the gap between germline ends came to 17 bases. The CDR3 bases are TGTGCCAGCAGCCTGGACAACAGGGATGGTGGCTACACCTTC. This encodes CASSLDNRDGGYTF.

With respect to this clonotype: At one of its ends the junction is not consistent with the germline gene, which may arise from a read error. The genes are TRBV9 and TRBJ1-4; D unclear. The CDR3 runs 15 residues. Germline V gives CDR1 SGDLS, CDR2 YYNGEE. CDR3 loop: CACSSSAGANEKLFF. Written as DNA, the CDR3 is TGTGCCTGCAGCTCCAGTGCCGGGGCTAATGAAAAACTGTTTTTT.

The chain joins TRBV15 to TRBJ2-7, with D possibly TRBD2 on 6 matching bases. The CDR3 length is 14 residues. Germline assignment: CDR1 LNHNV and CDR2 YYDKDF (reference sequence). Trimming cost V 4 bases and J 5 bases, with 15 bases left between them. The CDR3 DNA reads TGTGCCACCAGCACGGGACTGACGCTGAACGAGCAGTACTTC. It is translated as CATSTGLTLNEQYF. The full variable domain, rest sourced from reference TRBV15 and TRBJ2-7, is DAMVIQNPRYQVTQFGKPVTLSCSQTLNHNVMYWYQQKSSQAPKLLFHYYDKDFNNEADTPDNFQSRRPNTSFCFLDIRSPGLGDTAMYLCATSTGLTLNEQYFGPGTRLTVT.

The table lists this clonotype with a few counts. The V gene is TRBV27, the J gene TRBJ2-7; D remains unclear. This CDR3 spans 13 amino acids. V gave up 0 bases and J gave up 4 bases, with 7 bases separating them. Germline CDR1 reads MNHEY; CDR2 reads SMNVEV (reference sequence). The CDR3 DNA sequence: TGTGCCAGCAGTTTATCATCTGGATACGAGCAGTACTTC. This gives the protein CASSLSSGYEQYF.

This rearrangement joins TRBV4-3 to TRBJ2-3; maybe TRBD2 (7 bases). Trimming shortened V by 5 bases and J by 2 bases, and 17 bases separated the two germline ends. Germline lookup yields CDR1 LGHNA and CDR2 YSLEER. The CDR3 has 16 amino acids. The CDR3 DNA reads TGCGCCAGCAGCTCTCAGCCGGGGGGCTACACAGATACGCAGTATTTT. Translating it yields CASSSQPGGYTDTQYF.

The CDR3 DNA reads as TGCAGCGTTGAAGGTGGTGAAGACGGGGGGGAACTTTATGAGCAGTTCTTC. Translating gives CSVEGGEDGGELYEQFF. V is TRBV29-1 and J is TRBJ2-1; 8 positions agree with TRBD2. CDR3 length equals 17 residues. Germline values: CDR1 SQVTM, CDR2 ANQGSEA. After removal of 1 base from V and 8 bases from J, the junction contained 16 bases not matched to a gene.

This clonotype has a single count. This sequence joins TRBV9 and TRBJ1-1; D uncertain. Trimming took off 0 bases at V and 0 bases at J, with 9 bases between the two ends. The length of the CDR3 is 15 residues. The germline CDR1 and CDR2 sequences are SGDLS and YYNGEE. The CDR3 loop is CASSVAGGMNTEAFF. The CDR3 coding sequence is TGTGCCAGCAGCGTAGCGGGCGGCATGAACACTGAAGCTTTCTTT.

The chain's CDR3 is CASSGRYSYEQYF. The DNA of the CDR3 is TGTGCCAGCAGTGGCAGGTACTCCTACGAGCAGTACTTC. This chain uses TRBV25-1 with TRBJ2-7; no firm D call. From germline, CDR1 is MGHDK and CDR2 SYGVNS. The length of the CDR3 is 13 residues. Trimming took 4 bases from V and 0 from J, leaving 7 bases between them.